One and the same sample provided the 21 T cell receptor delta chains below, sequenced in a study of gamma-delta T cells after stem cell transplantation. TCRdb re-called clones from the RT-PCR reads via CATT. This table has some 700 delta-chain clones, about a third appearing once. Source material: gamma-delta T cells. The source of these receptors is a human donor. It is not recorded whose cells these are; they may come from a transplant donor. This table probably holds off-target reads from a library built for another chain.

This sequence joins TRDV2 and TRDJ3; TRDD3 agrees at 8 bases. CDR1 and CDR2 from the germline V gene are GEAIGNYY and EKD. CDR3 length equals 20 residues. V trimming: 2 bases; J trimming: 2 bases; junction bases outside the gene matches: 13. This CDR3 reads CACDRVLGAVRTWDTRQMFF. The CDR3 region has the DNA TGTGCCTGTGACAGGGTACTGGGGGCCGTCCGGACCTGGGACACCCGACAGATGTTTTTC.

V usage is TRDV2 and J usage is TRDJ1, with 13 bases that match TRDD3. Germline V gene lookup returns CDR1 GEAIGNYY and CDR2 EKD. V lost 4 bases to trimming and J lost 1 base; unmatched junction nucleotides: 11. CDR3 size: 18 residues. As DNA, the CDR3 is TGTGCCTGTGATGAGATACTGGGGGATACGTCGCCCACCGATAAACTCATCTTT. It is translated as CACDEILGDTSPTDKLIF.

The genes are TRDV2 and TRDJ1; D is unresolved. The CDR3 contains 14 residues. The V end was cut by 0 bases, the J end by 3 bases, with 10 bases between. In germline, CDR1 is GEAIGNYY, CDR2 EKD. The CDR3 protein is CACDTVSGPDKLIF. DNA for the CDR3: TGTGCCTGTGACACCGTATCGGGTCCCGATAAACTCATCTTT.

The V gene is TRDV2, the J gene TRDJ3; 8 positions agree with TRDD3. The CDR3 covers 23 residues. Germline lookup yields CDR1 GEAIGNYY and CDR2 EKD. Trimming at V came to 0 bases and at J to 0 bases, leaving 18 bases not matched to a gene. The CDR3 bases are TGTGCCTGTGACACCGTACTGCACCTGGGGGAAACCGGCAGCTCCTGGGACACCCGACAGATGTTTTTC. Its protein product is CACDTVLHLGETGSSWDTRQMFF.

The chain couples TRDV2 to TRDJ1; possibly TRDD3 for D (6 bases). Germline lookup yields CDR1 GEAIGNYY and CDR2 EKD. The CDR3 length is 20 residues. V shed 2 bases and J shed 0 bases, with 27 bases lying between them. CDR3 coding DNA: TGTGCCTGTGACAAAGTTAAAGTCGCTGGGGATCGACAAGACACCGATAAACTCATCTTT. Translated, it gives CACDKVKVAGDRQDTDKLIF.

The table lists this clone with a few counts. V and J are TRDV2 and TRDJ1, with 8 nucleotides matching TRDD3. V shed 1 base and J 4 bases; nucleotides not matched to a gene: 16. The CDR3 contains 18 residues. CDR1 and CDR2 (germline): GEAIGNYY, EKD. In nucleotides, the CDR3 is TGTGCCTGTGACACTCTGTACTGGGGGCAGCGGCGGGACGATAAACTCATCTTT. Translating gives CACDTLYWGQRRDDKLIF.

This clone has a handful of counts. The rearrangement joins TRDV2 to TRDJ3, with 10 bases identical to TRDD3. The V gene's germline CDR1 is GEAIGNYY and CDR2 EKD. The CDR3 consists of 22 residues. V lost 0 bases, J lost 0 bases, and 13 bases stayed unmatched. In nucleotides, the CDR3 is TGTGCCTGTGACACCTTAACTGGGGGATCCAATTTGAGCTCCTGGGACACCCGACAGATGTTTTTC. It translates to CACDTLTGGSNLSSWDTRQMFF.

This clone was seen a few times. The V and J genes are TRDV2 and TRDJ3; D is possibly TRDD3 (6 bases). V shed 3 bases and J shed 0 bases, with 14 bases lying between them. Germline V gene sequence: CDR1 GEAIGNYY, CDR2 EKD. The CDR3 length is 18 residues. The CDR3 coding sequence is TGTGCCTGTGACCCCACTGGGCTAAGCTCCTGGGACACCCGACAGATGTTTTTC. Residues: CACDPTGLSSWDTRQMFF.

This clone was counted once. V usage is TRDV2 and J usage is TRDJ1, with TRDD3 as a possible D gene (9 bases). The CDR3 contains 26 residues. The V and J ends lost 1 base and 5 bases respectively, with 49 bases between them. Germline assignment: CDR1 GEAIGNYY and CDR2 EKD. CDR3 sequence reads: CACDTLPTSTPESHTGGPATGDKLIF. In DNA, the CDR3 is TGTGCCTGTGACACACTTCCTACGTCCACCCCAGAGAGTCATACTGGGGGACCAGCGACGGGTGATAAACTCATCTTT.

The V call is TRDV2, the J call TRDJ1, with D hard to call. CDR1 is GEAIGNYY and CDR2 is EKD in the germline V gene. The CDR3 totals 14 residues. V shed 0 bases and J shed 5 bases, with 12 bases lying between them. The CDR3: CACDTVARKDKLIF. CDR3 DNA: TGTGCCTGTGACACCGTCGCCCGAAAAGATAAACTCATCTTT.

This chain joins TRDV2 and TRDJ1, with 7 bases that match TRDD3. Germline V gene data show CDR1 as GEAIGNYY and CDR2 as EKD. The CDR3 extends over 18 amino acids. After removal of 0 bases from V and 3 bases from J, the junction contained 15 bases not matched to a gene. The CDR3: CACDTVLGAGREPDKLIF. CDR3 bases: TGTGCCTGTGACACCGTCCTGGGGGCCGGAAGGGAACCCGATAAACTCATCTTT.

On this clone: Other DNA sequences in the sample encode the same CDR3. V gene TRDV2 combines with J gene TRDJ1; 12 positions agree with TRDD3. The V gene end was trimmed by 0 bases and the J gene end by 0 bases; junction bases not matched to a gene: 19. Per the germline V gene, CDR1 is GEAIGNYY and CDR2 is EKD. The CDR3 spans 22 residues. This CDR3 reads CACDTSGLGDTRDTLYTDKLIF. Here the CDR3 DNA reads TGTGCCTGTGACACCTCCGGGCTGGGGGATACGCGAGATACCCTTTACACCGATAAACTCATCTTT.

This clone was seen more than once but under ten times. The rearrangement joins TRDV2 to TRDJ1, with 9 bases lining up with TRDD3. The CDR3 sequence is 17 residues long. Germline CDR1 GEAIGNYY, CDR2 EKD. The ends lost 3 bases at V and 3 bases at J; junction bases unmatched: 13. The CDR3 spells CACDSLTGGPRADKLIF. The CDR3 bases are TGTGCCTGTGACTCCCTAACTGGGGGACCCCGGGCCGATAAACTCATCTTT.

This clone was found once. The chain combines TRDV2 with TRDJ1, with a tentative D call TRDD3 (6 bases). Germline V gene data show CDR1 as GEAIGNYY and CDR2 as EKD. CDR3 length: 16 amino acids. Trimming pared 3 bases from V and 3 bases from J, leaving 19 bases between. The CDR3 bases are TGTGCCTGTGACTCAATAACTGGGCGGGGGGCCGATAAACTCATCTTT. Protein sequence: CACDSITGRGADKLIF.

The V gene is TRDV2, the J gene TRDJ1; 12 nucleotides align to TRDD3. The junction had 13 bases not matched to a gene; V was cut back by 4 bases and J by 2 bases. The CDR3 is 18 amino acids. The germline gives CDR1 GEAIGNYY, CDR2 EKD. CDR3 in amino acids: CACERMNTGGYNTDKLIF. Here the CDR3 DNA reads TGTGCCTGTGAGAGGATGAATACTGGGGGATACAATACCGATAAACTCATCTTT.

This rearrangement joins TRDV2 to TRDJ1; D gene unclear. Deletions cut 0 bases from V and 3 bases from J, with 10 bases between. This CDR3 is 14 amino acids long. Per germline, CDR1 GEAIGNYY and CDR2 EKD. CDR3 nucleotide sequence: TGTGCCTGTGACACCATCGGCTCGGCCGATAAACTCATCTTT. Protein sequence: CACDTIGSADKLIF.

This clone appeared a few times. The chain is built from TRDV2 and TRDJ1, with TRDD3 matching 8 bases. Germline V lookup: CDR1 GEAIGNYY, CDR2 EKD. CDR3 length: 16 amino acids. The J segment lost 0 bases and the V segment lost 3 bases, leaving 8 bases of the junction unmatched. The CDR3 nucleotides are TGTGCCTGTGACCCTCTGGGGGAAGTAAACACCGATAAACTCATCTTT. It is translated as CACDPLGEVNTDKLIF.

The chain is built from TRDV2 and TRDJ2, with 8 bases lining up with TRDD3. The germline CDR1 and CDR2 sequences are GEAIGNYY and EKD. V shed 3 bases, J shed 4 bases, and the junction held 15 bases outside the gene matches. CDR3 length: 18 amino acids. The CDR3 coding sequence is TGTGCCTGTGACCCTCTTCATGTACTGGGGGCTAGGACAGCACAACTCTTCTTT. Translating it yields CACDPLHVLGARTAQLFF.

The chain is built from TRDV2 and TRDJ1; TRDD3 matches at 11 bases. Germline V lookup: CDR1 GEAIGNYY, CDR2 EKD. The CDR3 totals 16 residues. CDR3 region: CALSELGDNISDKLIF. The CDR3 nucleotides are TGTGCTCTATCCGAACTGGGGGATAATATTTCCGATAAACTCATCTTT.

This chain links TRDV2 with TRDJ1; D unresolved. The germline gives CDR1 GEAIGNYY, CDR2 EKD. The CDR3 runs 14 residues. The V and J ends lost 3 bases and 0 bases respectively, with 10 bases between them. The CDR3 DNA reads TGTGCCTGTGACCCCCTTACTTACACCGATAAACTCATCTTT. It specifies CACDPLTYTDKLIF.

The genes are TRDV2 and TRDJ3, with D possibly TRDD3 on 6 matching bases. This CDR3 region has 18 residues. Germline CDR1 is GEAIGNYY and CDR2 is EKD. V lost 5 bases, J lost 0 bases, and 16 bases lay in between. The CDR3 bases are TGTGCCTGTGTCACAGGGGATGCCGCCTCCTGGGACACCCGACAGATGTTTTTC. This gives the protein CACVTGDAASWDTRQMFF.